Listed here are 19 T cell receptor beta chains from one sample, sequenced in a study of T-cell memory formation after mild COVID-19. Via MiXCR, TCRdb re-called the 5' RACE reads, giving one row per CDR3 protein. In the table there are 280,000 or so distinct CDR3 sequences, 8% to 9% of which are singletons. The sequenced sample was PBMCs or a T cell subset sorted from them (not recorded which). The receptors derive from a man aged 18 to 29 who had mild COVID-19 (a few samples of this study predate the infection). Cell type and time point are not known.

This clonotype occurred many times. The chain has TRBV5-1 and TRBJ2-1; D not certain. The CDR3 sequence is 15 residues long. Germline CDR1 SGHRS, CDR2 YFSETQ. Between the trimmed V and J ends, which lost 2 bases and 0 bases, there was a span of 9 bases. Here the CDR3 DNA reads TGCGCCAGCAGCTTTCGGGTAAGCTCCTACAATGAGCAGTTCTTC. This encodes CASSFRVSSYNEQFF.

This clonotype appeared a few times. The chain joins TRBV12-3 or TRBV12-4 to TRBJ1-3; D remains unclear. CDR3 length equals 15 residues. The ends were cut back, 0 bases at V and 2 bases at J, with 8 bases in the middle. The CDR3 is CASSLAGITGNTIYF. In nucleotides, the CDR3 is TGTGCCAGCAGTTTAGCAGGGATTACTGGAAACACCATATATTTT.

This clonotype has only a few counts. This sequence joins TRBV18 and TRBJ1-1; D is perhaps TRBD1 (5 bases). Trimming stripped 3 bases from V and 5 bases from J, with 13 bases between. CDR3 size: 14 residues. Per the germline V gene, CDR1 is KGHSH and CDR2 is LQKENI. CDR3 in DNA: TGTGCCAGCTCACCGGAACAGGTGGGAACTGAAGCTTTCTTT. Translating gives CASSPEQVGTEAFF.

The CDR3 DNA sequence: TGTGCCAGCAGCTTAGGGACTAGCGGAGCCTCCTACAATGAGCAGTTCTTC. Translating gives CASSLGTSGASYNEQFF. The chain recombines TRBV11-2 with TRBJ2-1; 10 bases fit TRBD2. V was clipped by 1 base and J by 0 bases; unmatched bases: 3. The CDR3 sequence is 17 residues long. Germline CDR1 SGHAT, CDR2 FQNNGV.

This clonotype was counted a few times. The V call is TRBV4-3, the J call TRBJ2-7, with TRBD1 matching 7 bases. V gave up 11 bases and J gave up 3 bases; unmatched junction bases: 4. Germline V lookup: CDR1 LGHNA, CDR2 YSLEER. This CDR3 comprises 11 residues. The CDR3 nucleotides are TGCGCCCCCAGGGGGAACTACGAGCAGTACGTC. It translates to CAPRGNYEQYV.

The V gene is TRBV5-6, the J gene TRBJ2-1, with D possibly matching TRBD2 (6 bases). Germline lookup yields CDR1 SGHDT and CDR2 YYEEEE. V shed 0 bases and J shed 2 bases, with 15 bases lying between them. This CDR3 is built from 17 residues. For the CDR3, the DNA is TGTGCCAGCAGCTTGGTGGGCCCGGGAGTGCCCTACAATGAGCAGTTCTTC. Translation: CASSLVGPGVPYNEQFF.

This clonotype was seen a handful of times. The chain combines TRBV18 with TRBJ1-3; possible D gene TRBD1, 5 bases. This CDR3 has 18 amino acids. Trimming removed 6 bases at V and 0 bases at J, with 21 bases between. The germline CDR1 and CDR2 sequences are KGHSH and LQKENI. The CDR3 loop is CASSPWGEGRPSGNTIYF. The CDR3 DNA sequence: TGTGCCAGCTCGCCATGGGGCGAGGGCAGACCCTCTGGAAACACCATATATTTT.

V is TRBV7-6 and J is TRBJ2-1; a weak D match, TRBD1 (5 bases). This CDR3 is built from 16 residues. V lost 5 bases and J lost 5, with 19 bases in between. Germline V lookup: CDR1 SGHVS, CDR2 FNYEAQ. The CDR3 bases are TGTGCCAGCAGCCTCCTCGACAGCTACAAAGACAATGAGCAGTTCTTC. Residues: CASSLLDSYKDNEQFF.

This clonotype has only a few counts. The rearrangement uses TRBV4-1 and TRBJ1-1; possible D gene TRBD1, 5 bases. Germline V gives CDR1 MGHRA, CDR2 YSYEKL. The V end was cut by 10 bases, the J end by 2 bases, with 8 bases between. The CDR3 totals 11 residues. CDR3 coding DNA: TGCGCCACCGGGGGAAACACTGAAGCTTTCTTT. Amino acids: CATGGNTEAFF.

This clonotype was seen more than once but under ten times. The CDR3 is CASSRIRSSYEQYF. The DNA of the CDR3 is TGTGCCAGCAGCCGAATAAGGAGCTCCTACGAGCAGTACTTC. The rearrangement uses TRBV12-3 or TRBV12-4 and TRBJ2-7; D is undetermined. V lost 6 bases to trimming and J lost 0 bases, with 12 bases between them. CDR3 size: 14 residues.

This sequence joins TRBV12-3 or TRBV12-4 and TRBJ1-5; a weak D match, TRBD1 (5 bases). The CDR3 is 13 amino acids. V shed 8 bases and J shed 9 bases, with 17 bases lying between them. CDR3 sequence: CASFDGPQGPQHF. The CDR3 bases are TGTGCCAGCTTCGACGGCCCCCAGGGGCCCCAGCATTTT.

V is TRBV28 and J is TRBJ2-3, with 7 bases identical to TRBD2. This CDR3 spans 15 amino acids. The V and J ends lost 3 bases and 5 bases, in that order; junction bases with no gene match: 8. Looked up from germline, CDR1 is MDHEN and CDR2 is SYDVKM. For the CDR3, the DNA is TGTGCCAGCAGTTTGGGCGGGGGAGCGCTAGATACGCAGTATTTT. It translates to CASSLGGGALDTQYF.

This clonotype was seen a handful of times. CDR3 sequence reads: CSARERWKDTGELFF. The CDR3 nucleotides read TGCAGTGCACGGGAAAGGTGGAAAGATACCGGGGAGCTGTTTTTT. The chain couples TRBV20-1 to TRBJ2-2; TRBD2 might be the D (5 bases). Germline values: CDR1 DFQATT, CDR2 SNEGSKA (reference sequence). The CDR3 loop spans 15 amino acids. Between the trimmed V and J ends, which lost 6 bases and 5 bases, there was a span of 19 bases.

This chain links TRBV28 with TRBJ2-3, with TRBD2 matching 7 bases. V shed 4 bases, J shed 1 base, and the junction held 5 bases outside the gene matches. Germline CDR1 MDHEN, CDR2 SYDVKM. The CDR3 totals 15 residues. The CDR3: CASSSRGGGTDTQYF. The CDR3 DNA sequence: TGTGCCAGCAGTTCGCGGGGAGGGGGCACAGATACGCAGTATTTT.

The J gene is TRBJ2-1, the V gene TRBV20-1; 10 positions agree with TRBD2. After removal of 6 bases from V and 7 bases from J, the junction contained 12 bases not matched to a gene. The CDR3 spans 15 residues. Per germline, CDR1 DFQATT and CDR2 SNEGSKA (reference sequence). CDR3 sequence reads: CSAPGASGGANEQFF. The CDR3 DNA reads as TGCAGTGCCCCGGGCGCGAGCGGGGGGGCAAATGAGCAGTTCTTC.

This rearrangement joins TRBV4-3 to TRBJ2-2, with D tentatively TRBD2 (6 bases). V was shortened by 8 bases and J by 7 bases, with 17 bases between the two germline ends. Germline V gene sequence: CDR1 LGHNA, CDR2 YSLEER. The CDR3 spans 14 residues. As DNA, the CDR3 is TGCGCCAGCGGAACCCCAGTCGGGGGCGGGGAGCTGTTTTTT. This encodes CASGTPVGGGELFF.

The chain joins TRBV7-3 to TRBJ1-6; 7 bases align to TRBD1. From germline, CDR1 is SGHTA and CDR2 FQGTGA. The V and J ends lost 6 bases and 5 bases, in that order; junction bases with no gene match: 7. The CDR3 is 15 residues long. The CDR3 nucleotides are TGTGCCAGCAGACCCAGGGGGAACGATAATTCACCCCTCCACTTT. Its translation: CASRPRGNDNSPLHF. The variable domain in full, with the rest retrieved from reference TRBV7-3 and TRBJ1-6, is GAGVSQTPSNKVTEKGKYVELRCDPISGHTALYWYRQSLGQGPEFLIYFQGTGAADDSGLPNDRFFAVRPEGSVSTLKIQRTERGDSAVYLCASRPRGNDNSPLHFGNGTRLTVT.

J is TRBJ2-2 and V is TRBV20-1; D tentatively reads TRBD1 or TRBD2 (6 bases each). This CDR3 comprises 16 residues. Between the trimmed V and J ends, which lost 5 bases and 2 bases, there was a span of 18 bases. Germline assignment: CDR1 DFQATT and CDR2 SNEGSKA (reference sequence). The CDR3 coding sequence is TGCAGTGCTCAGGCCTGGAGGGGGGCCAACACCGGGGAGCTGTTTTTT. The encoded protein is CSAQAWRGANTGELFF.

This clonotype was found many times. The V and J genes are TRBV7-2 and TRBJ1-1, with a weak D call TRBD1 (5 bases). CDR3 length: 13 residues. The V gene lost 4 bases and the J gene lost 1 base, with 7 bases spanning the gap. The germline gives CDR1 SGHTA, CDR2 FQGNSA. The CDR3: CASSWGGNTEAFF. CDR3 sequence (DNA): TGTGCCAGCAGCTGGGGGGGGAACACTGAAGCTTTCTTT. Full variable domain (rest looked up from reference TRBV7-2 and TRBJ1-1): GAGVSQSPSNKVTEKGKDVELRCDPISGHTALYWYRQSLGQGLEFLIYFQGNSAPDKSGLPSDRFSAERTGGSVSTLTIQRTQQEDSAVYLCASSWGGNTEAFFGQGTRLTVV.